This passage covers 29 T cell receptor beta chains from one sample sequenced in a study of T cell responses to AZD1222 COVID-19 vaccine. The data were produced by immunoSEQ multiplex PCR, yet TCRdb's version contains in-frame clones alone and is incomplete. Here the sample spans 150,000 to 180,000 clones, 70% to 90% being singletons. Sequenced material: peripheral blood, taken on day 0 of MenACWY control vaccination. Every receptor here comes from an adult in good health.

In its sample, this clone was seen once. The CDR3 loop is CASRSSGRVPYNEQFF. The CDR3 DNA sequence: TGTGCCAGCAGATCCAGCGGGAGAGTCCCCTACAATGAGCAGTTCTTC. The rearrangement joins TRBV27 to TRBJ2-1, with 8 bases matching TRBD2. Germline CDR1 MNHEY, CDR2 SMNVEV (reference sequence). This CDR3 contains 16 residues. V was clipped by 6 bases and J by 2 bases; unmatched bases: 9.

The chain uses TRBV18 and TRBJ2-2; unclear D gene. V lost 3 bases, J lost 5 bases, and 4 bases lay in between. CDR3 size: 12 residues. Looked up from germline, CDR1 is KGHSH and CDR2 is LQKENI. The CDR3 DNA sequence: TGTGCCAGCTCACCCTCTACCGGGGAGCTGTTTTTT. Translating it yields CASSPSTGELFF. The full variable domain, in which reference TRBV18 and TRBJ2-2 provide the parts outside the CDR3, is NAGVMQNPRHLVRRRGQEARLRCSPMKGHSHVYWYRQLPEEGLKFMVYLQKENIIDESGMPKERFSAEFPKEGPSILRIQQVVRGDSAAYFCASSPSTGELFFGEGSRLTVL.

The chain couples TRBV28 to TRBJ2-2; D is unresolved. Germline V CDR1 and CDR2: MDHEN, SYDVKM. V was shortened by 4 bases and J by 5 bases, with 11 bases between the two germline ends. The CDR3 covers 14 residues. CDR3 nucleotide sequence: TGTGCCAGCAGTTCCCTCGACTCTACCGGGGAGCTGTTTTTT. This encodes CASSSLDSTGELFF. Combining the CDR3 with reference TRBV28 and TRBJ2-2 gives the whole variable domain DVKVTQSSRYLVKRTGEKVFLECVQDMDHENMFWYRQDPGLGLRLIYFSYDVKMKEKGDIPEGYSVSREKKERFSLILESASTNQTSMYLCASSSLDSTGELFFGEGSRLTVL.

DNA for the CDR3: TGTGCCAGCAGCCAGGACAGTCAAGAGACCCAGTACTTC. Translated: CASSQDSQETQYF. This chain connects TRBV5-4 to TRBJ2-5, with a tentative D call TRBD1 (6 bases). Germline V CDR1 and CDR2: SGHNT, YYREEE (reference sequence). This CDR3 has 13 residues. Trimming pared 4 bases from V and 2 bases from J, leaving 9 bases between.

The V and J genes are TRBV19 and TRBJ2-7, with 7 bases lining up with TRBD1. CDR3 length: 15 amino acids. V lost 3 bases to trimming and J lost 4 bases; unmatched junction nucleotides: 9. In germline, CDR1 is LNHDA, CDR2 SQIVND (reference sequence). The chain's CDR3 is CASSITDRVVYEQYF. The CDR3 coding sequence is TGTGCCAGTAGTATTACAGACAGGGTGGTTTACGAGCAGTACTTC.

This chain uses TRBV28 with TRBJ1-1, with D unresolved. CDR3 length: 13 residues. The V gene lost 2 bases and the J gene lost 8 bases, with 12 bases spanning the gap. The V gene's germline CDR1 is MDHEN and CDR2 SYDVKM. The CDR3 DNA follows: TGTGCCAGCAGTTTAAGAGTCGGGCTCGAAGCTTTCTTT. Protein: CASSLRVGLEAFF.

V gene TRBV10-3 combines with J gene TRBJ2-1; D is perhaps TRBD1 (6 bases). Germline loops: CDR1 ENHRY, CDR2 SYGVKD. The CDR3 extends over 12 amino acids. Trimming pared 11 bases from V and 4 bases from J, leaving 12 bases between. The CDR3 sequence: CAAQDSYNEQFF. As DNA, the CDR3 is TGTGCCGCTCAGGACAGTTACAATGAGCAGTTCTTC.

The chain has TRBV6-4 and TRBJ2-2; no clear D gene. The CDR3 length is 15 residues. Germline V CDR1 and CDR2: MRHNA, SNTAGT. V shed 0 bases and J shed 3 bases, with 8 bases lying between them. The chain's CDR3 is CASSDSRSHTGELFF. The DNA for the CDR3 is TGTGCCAGCAGTGACTCCAGGAGTCACACCGGGGAGCTGTTTTTT.

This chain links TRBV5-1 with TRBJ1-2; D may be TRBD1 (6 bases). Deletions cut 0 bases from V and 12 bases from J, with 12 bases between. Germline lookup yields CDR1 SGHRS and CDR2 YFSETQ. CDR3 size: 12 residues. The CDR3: CASSLAWGLDTF. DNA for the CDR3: TGCGCCAGCAGCTTGGCATGGGGGCTCGACACCTTC.

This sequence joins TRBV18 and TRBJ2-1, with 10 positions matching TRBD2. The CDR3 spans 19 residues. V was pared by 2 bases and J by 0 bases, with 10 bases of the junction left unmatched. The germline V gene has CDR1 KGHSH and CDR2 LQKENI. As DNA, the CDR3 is TGTGCCAGCTCACCAGGGCTAGCGGGGGTTAAAGTCTCCTACAATGAGCAGTTCTTC. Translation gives CASSPGLAGVKVSYNEQFF.

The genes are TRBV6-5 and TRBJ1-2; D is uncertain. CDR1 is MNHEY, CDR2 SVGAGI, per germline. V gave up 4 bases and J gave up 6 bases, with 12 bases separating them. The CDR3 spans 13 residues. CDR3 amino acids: CASSLDEFNGYTF. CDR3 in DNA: TGTGCCAGCAGTTTGGACGAGTTTAATGGCTACACCTTC.

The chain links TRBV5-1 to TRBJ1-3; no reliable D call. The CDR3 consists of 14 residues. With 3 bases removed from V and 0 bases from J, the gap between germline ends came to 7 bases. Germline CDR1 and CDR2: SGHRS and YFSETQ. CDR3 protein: CASSSGSSGNTIYF. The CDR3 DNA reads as TGCGCCAGCAGCTCCGGGTCCTCTGGAAACACCATATATTTT.

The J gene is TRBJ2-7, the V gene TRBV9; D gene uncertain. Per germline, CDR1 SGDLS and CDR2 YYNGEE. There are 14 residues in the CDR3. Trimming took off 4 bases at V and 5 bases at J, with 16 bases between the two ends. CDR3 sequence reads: CASSKGNLNDEQYF. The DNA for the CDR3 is TGTGCCAGCAGCAAGGGAAACCTGAACGACGAGCAGTACTTC.

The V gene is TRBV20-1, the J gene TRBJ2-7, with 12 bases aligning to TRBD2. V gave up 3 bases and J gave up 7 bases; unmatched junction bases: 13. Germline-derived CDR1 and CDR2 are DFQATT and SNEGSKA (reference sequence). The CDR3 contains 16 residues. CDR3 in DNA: TGCAGTGCTAGTACCCCGACTAGCGGGAGAGGAGGAGAGCAGTACTTC. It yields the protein CSASTPTSGRGGEQYF.

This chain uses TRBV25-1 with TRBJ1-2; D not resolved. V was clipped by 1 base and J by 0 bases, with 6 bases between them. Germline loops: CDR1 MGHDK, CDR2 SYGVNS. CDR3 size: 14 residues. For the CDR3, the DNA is TGTGCCAGCAGTGAATTTGACGCTAACTATGGCTACACCTTC. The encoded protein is CASSEFDANYGYTF.

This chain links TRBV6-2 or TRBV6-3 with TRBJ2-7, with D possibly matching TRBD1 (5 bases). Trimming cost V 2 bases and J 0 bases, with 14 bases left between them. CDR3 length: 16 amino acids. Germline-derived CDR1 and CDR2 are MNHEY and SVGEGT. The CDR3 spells CASSYGAPRSSYEQYF. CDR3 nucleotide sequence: TGTGCCAGCAGTTACGGGGCTCCCAGGAGCTCCTACGAGCAGTACTTC.

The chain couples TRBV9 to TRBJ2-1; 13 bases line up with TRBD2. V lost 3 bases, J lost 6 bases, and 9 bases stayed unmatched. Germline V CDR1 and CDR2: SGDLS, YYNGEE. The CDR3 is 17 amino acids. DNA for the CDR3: TGTGCCAGCAGCGAGGGCTCAGGACTAGCGGGAGTCAATGAGCAGTTCTTC. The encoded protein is CASSEGSGLAGVNEQFF.

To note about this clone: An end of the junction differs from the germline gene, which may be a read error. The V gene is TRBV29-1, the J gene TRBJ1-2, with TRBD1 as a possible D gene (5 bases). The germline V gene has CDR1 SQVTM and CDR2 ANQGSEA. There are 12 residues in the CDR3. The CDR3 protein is CSGRDFHYGYTF. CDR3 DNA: TGCAGCGGAAGGGACTTCCACTACGGCTACACCTTC.

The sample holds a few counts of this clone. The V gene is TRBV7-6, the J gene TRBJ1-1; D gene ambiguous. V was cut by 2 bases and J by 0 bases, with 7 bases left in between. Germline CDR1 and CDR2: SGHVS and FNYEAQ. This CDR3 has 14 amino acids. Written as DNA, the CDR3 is TGTGCCAGCAGCTTAAGTACTTTGAACACTGAAGCTTTCTTT. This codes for CASSLSTLNTEAFF. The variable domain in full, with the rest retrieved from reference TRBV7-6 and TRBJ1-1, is GAGVSQSPRYKVTKRGQDVALRCDPISGHVSLYWYRQALGQGPEFLTYFNYEAQQDKSGLPNDRFSAERPEGSISTLTIQRTEQRDSAMYRCASSLSTLNTEAFFGQGTRLTVV.

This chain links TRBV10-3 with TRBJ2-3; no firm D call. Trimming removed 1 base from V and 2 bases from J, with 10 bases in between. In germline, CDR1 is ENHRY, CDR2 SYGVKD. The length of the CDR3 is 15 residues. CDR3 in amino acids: CAISELAALTDTQYF. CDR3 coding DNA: TGTGCCATCAGTGAGTTGGCGGCCCTCACAGATACGCAGTATTTT.

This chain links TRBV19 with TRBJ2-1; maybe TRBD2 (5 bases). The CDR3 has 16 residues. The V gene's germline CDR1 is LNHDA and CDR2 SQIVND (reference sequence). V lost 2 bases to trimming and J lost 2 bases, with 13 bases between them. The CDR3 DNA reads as TGTGCCAGTAGTATACTCTCGGGATTGACCTACAATGAGCAGTTCTTC. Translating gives CASSILSGLTYNEQFF. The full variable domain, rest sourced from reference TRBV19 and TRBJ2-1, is DGGITQSPKYLFRKEGQNVTLSCEQNLNHDAMYWYRQDPGQGLRLIYYSQIVNDFQKGDIAEGYSVSREKKESFPLTVTSAQKNPTAFYLCASSILSGLTYNEQFFGPGTRLTVL.

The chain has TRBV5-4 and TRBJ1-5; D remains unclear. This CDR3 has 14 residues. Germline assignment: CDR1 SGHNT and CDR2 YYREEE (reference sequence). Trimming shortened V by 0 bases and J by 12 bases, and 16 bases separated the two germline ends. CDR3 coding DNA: TGTGCCAGCAGCTTGGTTGATTCCCTGCAATACCAGCATTTT. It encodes CASSLVDSLQYQHF.

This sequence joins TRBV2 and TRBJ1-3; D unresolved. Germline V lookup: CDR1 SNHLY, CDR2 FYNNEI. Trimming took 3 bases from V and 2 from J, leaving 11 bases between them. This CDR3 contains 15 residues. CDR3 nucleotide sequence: TGTGCCAGCAGTGATTGGGTAGTTACTGGAAACACCATATATTTT. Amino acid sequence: CASSDWVVTGNTIYF.

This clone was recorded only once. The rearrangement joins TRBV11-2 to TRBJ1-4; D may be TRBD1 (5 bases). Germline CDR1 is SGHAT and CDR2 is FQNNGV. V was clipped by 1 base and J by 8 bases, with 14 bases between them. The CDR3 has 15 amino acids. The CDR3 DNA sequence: TGTGCCAGCAGCTTAGTAGGCAGGAGGGGCGAAAAACTGTTTTTT. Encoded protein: CASSLVGRRGEKLFF.

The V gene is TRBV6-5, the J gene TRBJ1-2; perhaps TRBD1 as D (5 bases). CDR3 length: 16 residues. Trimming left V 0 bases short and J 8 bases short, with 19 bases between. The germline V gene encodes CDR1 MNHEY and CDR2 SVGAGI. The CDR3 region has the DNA TGTGCCAGCAGTTACTCTCAAAGAAGCCAGGGAGGCGGCTACACCTTC. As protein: CASSYSQRSQGGGYTF.

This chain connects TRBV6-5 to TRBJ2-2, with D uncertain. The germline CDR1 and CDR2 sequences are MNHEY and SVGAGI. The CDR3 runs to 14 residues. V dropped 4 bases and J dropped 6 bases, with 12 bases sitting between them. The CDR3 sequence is CASSFTQAPGELFF. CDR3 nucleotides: TGTGCCAGCAGTTTCACCCAGGCTCCCGGGGAGCTGTTTTTT.

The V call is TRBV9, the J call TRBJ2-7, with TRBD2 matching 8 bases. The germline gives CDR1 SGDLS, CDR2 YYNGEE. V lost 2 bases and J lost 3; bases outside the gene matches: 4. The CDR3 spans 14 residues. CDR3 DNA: TGTGCCAGCAGCGTTAGCGGGATCGTCTACGAGCAGTACTTC. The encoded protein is CASSVSGIVYEQYF.

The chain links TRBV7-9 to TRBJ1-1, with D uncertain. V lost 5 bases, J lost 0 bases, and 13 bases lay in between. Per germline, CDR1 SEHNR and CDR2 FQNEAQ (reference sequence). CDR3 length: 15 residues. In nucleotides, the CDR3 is TGTGCCAGCAGCCCTGGGGAGCCCCTGAACACTGAAGCTTTCTTT. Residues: CASSPGEPLNTEAFF. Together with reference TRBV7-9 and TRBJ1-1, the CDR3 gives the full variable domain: DTGVSQNPRHKITKRGQNVTFRCDPISEHNRLYWYRQTLGQGPEFLTYFQNEAQLEKSRLLSDRFSAERPKGSFSTLEIQRTEQGDSAMYLCASSPGEPLNTEAFFGQGTRLTVV.

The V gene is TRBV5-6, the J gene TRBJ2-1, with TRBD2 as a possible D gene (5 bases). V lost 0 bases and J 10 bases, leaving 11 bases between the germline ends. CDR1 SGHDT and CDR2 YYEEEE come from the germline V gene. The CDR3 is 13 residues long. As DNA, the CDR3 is TGTGCCAGCAGCTTGGGCTGGGGAGTAGAGCAGTTCTTC. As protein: CASSLGWGVEQFF.